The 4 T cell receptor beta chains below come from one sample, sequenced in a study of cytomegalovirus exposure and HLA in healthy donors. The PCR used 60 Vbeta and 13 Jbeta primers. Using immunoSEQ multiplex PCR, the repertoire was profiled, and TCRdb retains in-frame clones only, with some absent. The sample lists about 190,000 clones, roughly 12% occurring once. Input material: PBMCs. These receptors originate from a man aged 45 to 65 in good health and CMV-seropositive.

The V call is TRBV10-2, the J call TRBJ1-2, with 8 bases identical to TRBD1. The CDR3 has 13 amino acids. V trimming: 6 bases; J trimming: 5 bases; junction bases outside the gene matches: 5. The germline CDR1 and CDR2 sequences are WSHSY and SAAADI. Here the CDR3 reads CASSATGGYGYTF. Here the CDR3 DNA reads TGCGCCAGCAGCGCAACAGGGGGATATGGCTACACCTTC.

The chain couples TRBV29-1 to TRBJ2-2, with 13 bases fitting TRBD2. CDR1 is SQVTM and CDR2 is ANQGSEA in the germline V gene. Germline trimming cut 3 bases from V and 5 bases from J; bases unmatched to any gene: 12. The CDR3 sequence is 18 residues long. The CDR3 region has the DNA TGCAGCGTTGATTCCTATACTAGCGGGGGGGGCAGGACCGGGGAGCTGTTTTTT. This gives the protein CSVDSYTSGGGRTGELFF.

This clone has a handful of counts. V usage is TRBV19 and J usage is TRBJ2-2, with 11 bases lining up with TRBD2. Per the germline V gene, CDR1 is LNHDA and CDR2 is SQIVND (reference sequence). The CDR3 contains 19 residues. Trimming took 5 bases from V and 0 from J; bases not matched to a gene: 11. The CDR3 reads CASSSIGTSGIPNTGELFF. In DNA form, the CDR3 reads TGTGCCAGTAGTTCGATTGGGACTAGCGGAATCCCGAACACCGGGGAGCTGTTTTTT.

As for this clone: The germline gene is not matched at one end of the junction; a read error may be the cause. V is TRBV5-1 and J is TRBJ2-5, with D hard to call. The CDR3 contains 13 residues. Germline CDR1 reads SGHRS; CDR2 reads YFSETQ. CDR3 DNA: TGCGCCAGCGGCTTCGGGTTAGGAGAGACCCAGTACTTC. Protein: CASGFGLGETQYF.